The clone carrying this T cell receptor beta chain was counted many times. Its antigen is unknown. CDR3 regions of TCR beta were amplified from RNA transcripts. First-round RT-PCR employed HTBI primers, with a second-round multiplex PCR after it. In TCRdb, the multiplex PCR reads were re-called with MiXCR into one record per CDR3 protein. The sample contains over a million distinct CDR3 sequences, 35% to 40% of which appear only once. This CDR3 has 13 amino acids. Per germline, CDR1 MNHEY and CDR2 SMNVEV (reference sequence). Trimming took off 2 bases at V and 7 bases at J, with 11 bases between the two ends. The entry originates in a study of Graves' ophthalmopathy and Graves' hyperthyroidism. Overall study context: Stable hyperthyroidism referred to disease that showed no ophthalmopathy within 18 months of follow-up. Study-level findings and limits: A model built from 13 signatures distinguished ophthalmopathy from stable hyperthyroidism with 85% to 90% sensitivity and 81.08% specificity.

Aged 18 to 65, the patients with hyperthyroidism had under 2 months' duration and were newly diagnosed. The receptor was isolated from an adult man with Graves' hyperthyroidism. The specimen was peripheral blood or thyroid tissue (not recorded which). This sequence joins TRBV27 and TRBJ2-5; no firm D call. The CDR3 DNA reads as TGTGCCAGCAGTTTAGCCCGATCGGGGACCCAGTACTTC. Its protein is CASSLARSGTQYF.